Included here is one T cell receptor beta chain sequence, with context. Its antigen is not yet known. Qualities for individual bases were not recorded, and no much larger clone is one base off. The trim is 4 bases for V and 6 bases for J, with a gap of 14 bases between the germline ends. CDR1 SGDLS and CDR2 YYNGEE were looked up in the germline V gene. Reading from cysteine to phenylalanine, the CDR3 counts 14 amino acids. The read is trimmed to its CDR3 DNA, 42 bases read in frame from base 1. These data come from a study of blood T cell repertoires in COVID-19 (dated by TCRdb to about 2020). With respect to the entire study: Collaborator samples came from the United States, Italy and Spain and covered acute and convalescent phases of COVID-19. A de-identified subject ID, COVID-19 status, age in years and sex were almost always included in the sample metadata. The material from the prospective study consisted of cDNA or gDNA derived from T cells, B-cell-depleted T cells, or PBMCs. The samples were drawn from the first 160 participants of the ongoing ImmuneRACE study and from 1,254 subjects provided by 6 global collaborators. Deeply sampled blood TCRbeta repertoires from subjects exposed to, actively infected with, or recovered from COVID-19 were included in the dataset. The repertoires were released in a freely available public database meant as a resource for research on the immune response to SARS-CoV-2. Where available, HLA class I and class II types were obtained from metadata supplied by the sample provider rather than from assay-based typing. The study at large found these results: The quantity of clinical and demographic metadata differed by source and by participant and was supplied without curation.

TCRbeta CDR3 regions were amplified from genomic DNA using the immunoSEQ Assay, a bias-controlled multiplex PCR. Turning to the authors' computational methods: The number of nucleated cells in each sample was estimated from the amplification of reference gene primers within the assay. To quantify the absolute abundance of each unique TCRbeta CDR3 rearrangement, sequence reads were collapsed and filtered. For each sample, productive Simpson clonality was calculated as the square root of Simpson's diversity index over productive rearrangements. TCRdb provides this immuneACCESS table in a form limited to in-frame rearrangements. Some clones are lacking; in checked studies, under half of them reflect an unresolved V gene, and why the rest are absent is not known. D and trimming were read from the DNA, whereas the V and J calls and clone size are those reported in that table. The sample contains roughly 150,000 clones, 70% to 80% of them found a single time. The top ten clones comprise about a tenth of the sample.

A second Seattle source provided samples from volunteer blood donors who had recovered from COVID-19. Whole blood was collected in K2EDTA tubes by collaborating institutions according to the institutions' own protocols. For TCRbeta analysis, collaborators shipped samples in one of three forms: frozen whole blood, isolated PBMCs, or DNA extracted from either of those sample types. This receptor chain uses TRBV9 and TRBJ2-1; no D gene can be assigned with confidence. Sequencing was carried out using peripheral blood. The clonotype was recovered from a man in his fifties or sixties who had recovered from COVID-19. The CDR3 region has the sequence CASSRDSTRNEQFF. The DNA is as follows: TGTGCCAGCAGCCGTGACTCGACTCGCAATGAGCAGTTCTTC.